This T cell receptor (beta chain) was captured by sequencing in a study of molecular identifiers for immune sequencing clone quantification. Regarding the study as a whole: In naive cells, clones above 20 RNA copies held under 1% of molecules, whereas in effector cells they held over 98%.

This clonotype has a count of ten or more. The antigen remains undetermined. RNA fractions of 10%, 30% or 50% and about 19,000 to 1,000,000 sorted cells were the source of naive CD8 libraries. A CD8+CD4-CCR7+CD45RA+ gate was used to sort naive CD8 T cells. Libraries of bulk TCR were made by previously described methods (with listed TCR primers). TCRdb processed the PCR reads anew with MiXCR; each CDR3 protein has one entry. The sample includes roughly 320,000 distinct CDR3 sequences, about 21% of them seen just once. CDR1 SEHNR and CDR2 FQNEAQ come from the germline V gene (reference sequence). The V and J ends lost 3 bases and 6 bases respectively, with 13 bases between them. The CDR3 is 14 residues long.

Sequences were obtained from naive CD8+ T cells from blood, with Jurkat cell RNA spiked in. Stated subset: FACS-sorted CD8+CD4-CCR7+CD45RA+ naive T cells. This receptor was taken from a human donor in good health. Some libraries in this study had Jurkat cell RNA spiked in. The V and J genes are TRBV7-9 and TRBJ2-3; unclear D gene. CDR3 bases: TGTGCCAGCAGCTTCTTTGGGCTTCAGGATACGCAGTATTTT. It codes for CASSFFGLQDTQYF.